The 19 T cell receptor beta chains reported below all come from one sample, sequenced in a study of PD-L1 blockade in urothelial cancer. Generated by immunoSEQ multiplex PCR, the TCRdb table keeps only in-frame clones and is missing some. The data hold more than 55,000 clones, with just over 85% observed a single time. The sample was PBMCs, taken around atezolizumab (anti-PD-L1) treatment. The source is a man between 45 and 60 years old with urothelial cancer.

The chain recombines TRBV6-5 with TRBJ2-1; the match to TRBD2 covers 7 bases. Germline lookup yields CDR1 MNHEY and CDR2 SVGAGI. The CDR3 loop spans 14 amino acids. After removal of 6 bases from V and 5 bases from J, the junction contained 7 bases not matched to a gene. CDR3 region: CASRKLAQNNEQFF. DNA for the CDR3: TGTGCCAGCAGGAAACTAGCGCAGAACAATGAGCAGTTCTTC.

This chain connects TRBV6-6 to TRBJ2-6; D is possibly TRBD1 (6 bases). The CDR3 sequence is 15 residues long. Germline V gene lookup returns CDR1 MNHNY and CDR2 SVGAGI (reference sequence). The V gene lost 7 bases and the J gene lost 0 bases, with 10 bases spanning the gap. CDR3 amino acids: CASTDSNSGANVLTF. The CDR3 DNA reads TGTGCCAGCACGGACAGTAACTCTGGGGCCAACGTCCTGACTTTC.

As for this clone: The same CDR3 is also encoded by other DNA sequences in this sample. The chain carries TRBV28 and TRBJ2-2, with D possibly being TRBD2 (6 bases). The CDR3 is 15 residues long. CDR1 and CDR2 from the germline V gene are MDHEN and SYDVKM. V lost 5 bases to trimming and J lost 1 base, with 11 bases between them. CDR3 coding DNA: TGTGCCAGCAGTCTCAGCGGGCTGAACACCGGGGAGCTGTTTTTT. It is translated as CASSLSGLNTGELFF.

V gene TRBV28 combines with J gene TRBJ2-2; no clear D gene. CDR3 length: 14 residues. Trimming took 2 bases from V and 2 from J, leaving 6 bases between them. Germline assignment: CDR1 MDHEN and CDR2 SYDVKM. CDR3 nucleotide sequence: TGTGCCAGCAGTTTAGCAGGAAACACCGGGGAGCTGTTTTTT. Protein sequence: CASSLAGNTGELFF.

This clone was observed once. The rearrangement uses TRBV20-1 and TRBJ2-7; tentative D call: TRBD1 (6 bases). With 5 bases removed from V and 5 bases from J, the gap between germline ends came to 10 bases. Germline V gives CDR1 DFQATT, CDR2 SNEGSKA (reference sequence). The CDR3 length is 11 residues. CDR3 protein: CSASQGNEQYF. The CDR3, as DNA: TGCAGTGCTTCCCAGGGGAACGAGCAGTACTTC.

CDR3 sequence reads: CASSLGGSTEAFF. The CDR3 DNA sequence: TGTGCCAGCAGCTTAGGAGGATCCACTGAAGCTTTCTTT. V and J are TRBV7-3 and TRBJ1-1; D unresolved. This CDR3 has 13 residues. Germline assignment: CDR1 SGHTA and CDR2 FQGTGA. V gave up 2 bases and J gave up 4 bases, with 8 bases separating them.

This clone was recorded a few times. The chain uses TRBV7-9 and TRBJ1-3, with a possible D match to TRBD1 (6 bases). Germline loops: CDR1 SEHNR, CDR2 FQNEAQ (reference sequence). The CDR3 covers 15 residues. V was pared by 1 base and J by 4 bases, with 11 bases between. In nucleotides, the CDR3 is TGTGCCAGCAGCTTAGTCAGGGGCTTCGGAAACACCATATATTTT. It codes for CASSLVRGFGNTIYF.

The rearrangement links TRBV5-1 to TRBJ1-1; TRBD1 aligns across 9 bases. This CDR3 is 15 amino acids long. The V gene end was trimmed by 7 bases and the J gene end by 5 bases; junction bases not matched to a gene: 12. Germline CDR1 reads SGHRS; CDR2 reads YFSETQ. The CDR3 bases are TGCGCCAGCTCCCCCGGGACAGGGCCGGAGACTGAAGCTTTCTTT. Amino acid sequence: CASSPGTGPETEAFF.

The J gene is TRBJ2-5, the V gene TRBV9, with D unclear. The CDR3 contains 13 residues. The V and J ends lost 3 bases and 3 bases respectively, with 9 bases between them. CDR1 is SGDLS, CDR2 YYNGEE, per germline. The CDR3 spells CASSDHYKETQYF. DNA for the CDR3: TGTGCCAGCAGCGATCACTACAAAGAGACCCAGTACTTC.

V gene TRBV19 combines with J gene TRBJ2-7, with 7 bases identical to TRBD1. Germline V gene sequence: CDR1 LNHDA, CDR2 SQIVND (reference sequence). The length of the CDR3 is 15 residues. V lost 4 bases and J lost 0; bases outside the gene matches: 6. The CDR3 region has the DNA TGTGCCAGTAGTACAACCGGGACAGCCTCCTACGAGCAGTACTTC. This translates into CASSTTGTASYEQYF.

J is TRBJ1-2 and V is TRBV7-9, with D possibly TRBD1 on 6 matching bases. V gave up 3 bases and J gave up 5 bases, with 13 bases separating them. The CDR3 has 14 residues. In germline, CDR1 is SEHNR, CDR2 FQNEAQ (reference sequence). CDR3 sequence: CASSLTGGIYGYTF. CDR3 sequence (DNA): TGTGCCAGCAGCTTGACAGGAGGAATTTATGGCTACACCTTC.

The chain combines TRBV6-5 with TRBJ1-1, with 10 positions matching TRBD1. This CDR3 contains 14 residues. Germline V gene lookup returns CDR1 MNHEY and CDR2 SVGAGI. V dropped 6 bases and J dropped 10; count of bases not matched to a gene: 11. CDR3 coding DNA: TGTGCCAGCAGACGATCGGACAGGGGGGGAGTAGCTTTCTTT. Translating it yields CASRRSDRGGVAFF.

The rearrangement links TRBV9 to TRBJ2-7, with 10 positions matching TRBD2. Unmatched junction bases numbered 5, after V lost 10 bases and J lost 1 base. CDR3 length equals 13 residues. Germline loops: CDR1 SGDLS, CDR2 YYNGEE. CDR3 in DNA: TGTGCCTGGGGACTAGCGTGTTCCTACGAGCAGTACTTC. Its translation is CAWGLACSYEQYF. Filled out from reference TRBV9 and TRBJ2-7, the complete variable domain reads DSGVTQTPKHLITATGQRVTLRCSPRSGDLSVYWYQQSLDQGLQFLIQYYNGEERAKGNILERFSAQQFPDLHSELNLSSLELGDSALYFCAWGLACSYEQYFGPGTRLTVT.

This chain uses TRBV7-6 with TRBJ1-3; D not resolved. Germline CDR1 and CDR2: SGHVS and FNYEAQ. This CDR3 is built from 15 residues. V shed 5 bases and J shed 0 bases, with 11 bases lying between them. DNA for the CDR3: TGTGCCAGCAGCCCGACATACAACTCTGGAAACACCATATATTTT. Its protein product is CASSPTYNSGNTIYF.

The sample holds one count of this clone. The chain has TRBV7-9 and TRBJ2-1; a weak D match, TRBD1 (5 bases). Germline CDR1 is SEHNR and CDR2 is FQNEAQ (reference sequence). The CDR3 contains 16 residues. Trimming removed 3 bases from V and 3 bases from J, with 15 bases in between. The CDR3 here is CASSFPRVNFYNEQFF. The CDR3 region has the DNA TGTGCCAGCAGCTTCCCCAGGGTAAATTTCTACAATGAGCAGTTCTTC.

This clone was seen just once. This sequence joins TRBV15 and TRBJ1-1; D is perhaps TRBD1 (5 bases). From germline, CDR1 is LNHNV and CDR2 YYDKDF (reference sequence). The CDR3 loop spans 13 amino acids. The germline V and J ends were trimmed by 1 base and 3 bases, with 6 bases remaining between them. In DNA form, the CDR3 reads TGTGCCACCAGCAGAGTAGGGGACACTGAAGCTTTCTTT. It specifies CATSRVGDTEAFF.

The CDR3 coding sequence is TGTGCCAGCTCACCACCGTCTAGCGGGAGGGCGGCTGAGCAGTTCTTC. Translating it yields CASSPPSSGRAAEQFF. The chain employs TRBV18 and TRBJ2-1, with 12 bases that match TRBD2. V gave up 0 bases and J gave up 9 bases; unmatched junction bases: 6. This CDR3 contains 16 residues. Germline V gene lookup returns CDR1 KGHSH and CDR2 LQKENI. Variable domain in full (rest from reference TRBV18 and TRBJ2-1): NAGVMQNPRHLVRRRGQEARLRCSPMKGHSHVYWYRQLPEEGLKFMVYLQKENIIDESGMPKERFSAEFPKEGPSILRIQQVVRGDSAAYFCASSPPSSGRAAEQFFGPGTRLTVL.

The rearrangement joins TRBV5-7 to TRBJ1-5, with D possibly TRBD1 on 6 matching bases. TRBV5-7 is sorted into the ORF group, with uncertain function. CDR3 length: 12 amino acids. V dropped 9 bases and J dropped 3 bases, with 10 bases sitting between them. CDR3 DNA: TGTGCCACCTGGACAGTCAATCAGCCCCAGCATTTT. Translated: CATWTVNQPQHF.

This clone was picked up a small number of times. The chain employs TRBV29-1 and TRBJ1-1; D uncertain. This CDR3 spans 11 amino acids. Trimming stripped 4 bases from V and 3 bases from J, with 6 bases between. The germline CDR1 and CDR2 sequences are SQVTM and ANQGSEA. CDR3 amino acids: CSVVSYTEAFF. In DNA form, the CDR3 reads TGCAGCGTTGTGTCATACACTGAAGCTTTCTTT.